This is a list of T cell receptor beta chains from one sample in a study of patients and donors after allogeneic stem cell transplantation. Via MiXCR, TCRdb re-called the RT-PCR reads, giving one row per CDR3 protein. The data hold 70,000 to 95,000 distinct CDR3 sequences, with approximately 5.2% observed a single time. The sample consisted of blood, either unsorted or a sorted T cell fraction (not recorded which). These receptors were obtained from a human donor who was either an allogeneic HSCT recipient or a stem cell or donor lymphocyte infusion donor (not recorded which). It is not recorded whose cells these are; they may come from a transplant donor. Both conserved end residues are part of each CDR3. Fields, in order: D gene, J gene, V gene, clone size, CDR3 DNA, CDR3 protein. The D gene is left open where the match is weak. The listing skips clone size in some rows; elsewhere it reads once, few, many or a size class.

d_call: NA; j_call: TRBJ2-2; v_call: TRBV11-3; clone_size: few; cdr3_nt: TGTGCCAGCAGCTTAGATTCTCTCGGGGCGGGGACCGGGGAGCTGTTTTTT; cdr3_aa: CASSLDSLGAGTGELFF
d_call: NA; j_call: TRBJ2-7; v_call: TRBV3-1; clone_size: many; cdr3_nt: TGTGCCAGCAGCCACGAAAATCGGATGTACGAGCAGTACTTC; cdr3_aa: CASSHENRMYEQYF
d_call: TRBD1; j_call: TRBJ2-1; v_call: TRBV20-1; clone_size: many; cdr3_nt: TGCAGTGCTTACCTTCCGGGACAGGGATACAATGAGCAGTTCTTC; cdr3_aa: CSAYLPGQGYNEQFF
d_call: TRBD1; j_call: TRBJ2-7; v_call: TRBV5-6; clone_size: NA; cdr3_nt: TGTGCCAGCAGCTTAACAGGGGCCCACGAGCAGTACTTC; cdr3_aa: CASSLTGAHEQYF
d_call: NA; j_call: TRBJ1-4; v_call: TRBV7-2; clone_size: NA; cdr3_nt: TGTGCCAGCAGCTTAAGCCGGGGGGGGAGTGAAAAACTGTTTTTT; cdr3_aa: CASSLSRGGSEKLFF
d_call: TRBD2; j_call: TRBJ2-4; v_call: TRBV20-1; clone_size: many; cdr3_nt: TGCAGTGCTTTGACTAGCGAGAAAAACATTCAGTACTTC; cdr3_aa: CSALTSEKNIQYF
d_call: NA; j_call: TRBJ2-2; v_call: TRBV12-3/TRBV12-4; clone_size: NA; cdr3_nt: TGTGCCAGCAGTTTGGGGTGGAGCGGGGAGCTGTTTTTT; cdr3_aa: CASSLGWSGELFF
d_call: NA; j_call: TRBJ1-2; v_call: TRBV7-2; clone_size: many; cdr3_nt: TGTGCCAGCAGCTCACAGGGACCGTTCGTGGATGGCTACACCTTC; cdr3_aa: CASSSQGPFVDGYTF
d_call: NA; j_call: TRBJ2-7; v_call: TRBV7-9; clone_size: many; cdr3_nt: TGTGCCAGCAGCTTAGTGGGACTCCACTACGAGCAGTACTTC; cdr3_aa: CASSLVGLHYEQYF
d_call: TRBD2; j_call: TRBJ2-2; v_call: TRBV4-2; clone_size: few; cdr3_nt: TGTGCCAGCAGCCGGACTAGCGGGGGGGCCTCGGGGGAGCTGTTTTTT; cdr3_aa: CASSRTSGGASGELFF
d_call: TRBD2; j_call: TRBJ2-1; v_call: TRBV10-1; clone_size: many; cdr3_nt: TGCGCCAGCAGCCAGACTAGCGGCGGGATGACCCTTAATGAGCAGTTCTTC; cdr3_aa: CASSQTSGGMTLNEQFF
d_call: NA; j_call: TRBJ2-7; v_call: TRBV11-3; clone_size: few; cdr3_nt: TGTGCCAGCAGCTTGACAGCCTACTACGAGCAGTACTTC; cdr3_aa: CASSLTAYYEQYF
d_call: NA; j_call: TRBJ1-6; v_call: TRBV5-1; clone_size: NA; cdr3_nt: TGCGCCAGCAGCTTGGCAGGGGATAATTCACCCCTCCACTTT; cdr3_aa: CASSLAGDNSPLHF
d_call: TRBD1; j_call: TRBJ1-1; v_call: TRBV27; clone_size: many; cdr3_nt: TGTGCCAGCAGTTCTACTGGGGGACAGAAAGCGAACACTGAAGCTTTCTTT; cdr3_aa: CASSSTGGQKANTEAFF
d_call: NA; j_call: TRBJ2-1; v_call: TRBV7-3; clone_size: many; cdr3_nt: TGTGCCAGCAGCTTGGGTCCCTACAATGAGCAGTTCTTC; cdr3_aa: CASSLGPYNEQFF
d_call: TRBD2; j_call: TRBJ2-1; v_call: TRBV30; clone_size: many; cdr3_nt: TGTGCCTGGAGAGTAGCGGGACACAATGAGCAGTTCTTC; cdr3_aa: CAWRVAGHNEQFF
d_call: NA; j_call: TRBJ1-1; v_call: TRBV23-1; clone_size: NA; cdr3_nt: TGCGCCAGCCGCACGGGACACCAGAACACTGAAGCTTTCTTT; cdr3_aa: CASRTGHQNTEAFF
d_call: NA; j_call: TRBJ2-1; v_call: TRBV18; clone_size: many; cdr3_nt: TGTGCCAGCTCACCCCAAGGGCAGAGCTCCTACAATGAGCAGTTCTTC; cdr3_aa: CASSPQGQSSYNEQFF
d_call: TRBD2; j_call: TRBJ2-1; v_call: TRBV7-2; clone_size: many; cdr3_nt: TGTGCCAGCAGCCTCGGCCTAGCGGGGTCCAATGAGCAGTTCTTC; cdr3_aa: CASSLGLAGSNEQFF
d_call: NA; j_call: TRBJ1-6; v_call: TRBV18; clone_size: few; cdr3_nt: TGTGCCAGCTCACCAAAACAAACGCGTCGGGGTAATTCACCCCTCCACTTT; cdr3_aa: CASSPKQTRRGNSPLHF
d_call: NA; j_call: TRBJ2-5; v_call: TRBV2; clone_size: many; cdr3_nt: TGTGCCAGCAGTGACTCAGGCCTGGAGACCCAGTACTTC; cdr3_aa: CASSDSGLETQYF
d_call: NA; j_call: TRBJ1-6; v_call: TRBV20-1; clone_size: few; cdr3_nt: TGCAGTGCTAGAGATCCGTCGCTGGGAGTGGATTCACCCCTCCACTTT; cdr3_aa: CSARDPSLGVDSPLHF
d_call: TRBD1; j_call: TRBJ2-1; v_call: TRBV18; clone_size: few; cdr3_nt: TGTGCCAGCTCACACCCAGGGGGTGAGCAGTTCTTC; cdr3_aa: CASSHPGGEQFF
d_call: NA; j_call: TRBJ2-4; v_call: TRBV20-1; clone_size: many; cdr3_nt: TGCAGTGCTAGCCAGGACCCAGCCAAAAACATTCAGTACTTC; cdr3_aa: CSASQDPAKNIQYF
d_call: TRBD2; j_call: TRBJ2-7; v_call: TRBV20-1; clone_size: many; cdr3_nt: TGCAGTGCGACGTCTAGCGGGAGCTTGAACGAGCAGTACTTC; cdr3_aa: CSATSSGSLNEQYF
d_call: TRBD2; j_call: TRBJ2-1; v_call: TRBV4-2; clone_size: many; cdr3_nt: TGTGCCAGCAGCCAAGGTGGCGGTAGCGGGAGTTTGAATGAGCAGTTCTTC; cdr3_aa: CASSQGGGSGSLNEQFF
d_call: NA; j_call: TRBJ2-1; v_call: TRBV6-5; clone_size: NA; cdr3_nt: TGTGCCAGCAGTGACCTCGGGAGTGAGCAGTTCTTC; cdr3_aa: CASSDLGSEQFF
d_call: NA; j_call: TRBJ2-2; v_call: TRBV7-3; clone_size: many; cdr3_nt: TGTGCCAGCAGCGCCGGGGGCCAAGGCACCGGGGAGCTGTTTTTT; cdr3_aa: CASSAGGQGTGELFF
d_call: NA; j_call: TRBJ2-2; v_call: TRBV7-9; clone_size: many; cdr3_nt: TGTGCCAGCAGCTCCTTCACAGGGAAATTCACCGGGGAGCTGTTTTTT; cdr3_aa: CASSSFTGKFTGELFF
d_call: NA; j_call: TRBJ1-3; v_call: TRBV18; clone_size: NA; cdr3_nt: TGTGCCAGCTCACCCGGCAGGAAGGACACCATATATTTT; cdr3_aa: CASSPGRKDTIYF
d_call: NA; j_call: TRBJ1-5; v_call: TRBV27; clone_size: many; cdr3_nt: TGTGCCAGCAGTTTATATCCCGAGGCCGGGGAGCCCCAGCATTTT; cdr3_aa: CASSLYPEAGEPQHF